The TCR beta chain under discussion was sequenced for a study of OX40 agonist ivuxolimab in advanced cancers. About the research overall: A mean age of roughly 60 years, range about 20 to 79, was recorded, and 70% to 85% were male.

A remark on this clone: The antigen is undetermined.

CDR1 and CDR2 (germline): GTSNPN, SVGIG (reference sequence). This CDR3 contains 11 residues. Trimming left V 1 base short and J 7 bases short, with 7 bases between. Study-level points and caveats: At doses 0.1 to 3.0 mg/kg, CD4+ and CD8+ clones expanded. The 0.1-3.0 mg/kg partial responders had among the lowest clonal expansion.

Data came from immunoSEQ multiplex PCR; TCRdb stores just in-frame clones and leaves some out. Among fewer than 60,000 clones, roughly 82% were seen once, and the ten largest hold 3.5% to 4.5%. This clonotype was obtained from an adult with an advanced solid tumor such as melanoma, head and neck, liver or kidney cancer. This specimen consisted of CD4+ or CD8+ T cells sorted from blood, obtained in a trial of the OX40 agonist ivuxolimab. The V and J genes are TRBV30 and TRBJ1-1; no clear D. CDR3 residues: CAWSGRLEAFF. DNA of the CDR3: TGTGCCTGGAGTGGCCGGCTTGAAGCTTTCTTT. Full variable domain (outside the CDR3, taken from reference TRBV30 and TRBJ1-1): SQTIHQWPATLVQPVGSPLSLECTVEGTSNPNLYWYRQAAGRGLQLLFYSVGIGQISSEVPQNLSASRPQDRQFILSSKKLLLSDSGFYLCAWSGRLEAFFGQGTRLTVV.